The next 17 T cell receptor beta chains were all read from a single sample in a study of blood T cell repertoires in COVID-19. TCRdb's copy holds only in-frame clones and misses some; the assay was immunoSEQ multiplex PCR. The sample lists about 260,000 clones; 86% were seen once. The sequencing sample was made of peripheral blood. All receptors come from a man aged 40-50 years with active or convalescent COVID-19.

The V gene is TRBV25-1, the J gene TRBJ1-1; tentatively, D is TRBD1 (6 bases). V was pared by 7 bases and J by 2 bases, with 11 bases between. The CDR3 contains 13 residues. Germline CDR1 MGHDK, CDR2 SYGVNS. The CDR3 region has the DNA TGTGCCAGCATACGGACAGCTAACACTGAAGCTTTCTTT. Encoded protein: CASIRTANTEAFF.

The chain carries TRBV6-2 or TRBV6-3 and TRBJ2-3; D ambiguous. V dropped 0 bases and J dropped 4 bases, with 8 bases sitting between them. The CDR3 extends over 14 amino acids. Germline V gene sequence: CDR1 MNHEY, CDR2 SVGEGT. CDR3 bases: TGTGCCAGCAGTTACTCCCAGGTGGCAGATACGCAGTATTTT. As protein: CASSYSQVADTQYF.

V usage is TRBV6-5 and J usage is TRBJ2-3; D call uncertain. Between the trimmed V and J ends, which lost 11 bases and 6 bases, there was a span of 12 bases. The length of the CDR3 is 11 residues. Germline values: CDR1 MNHEY, CDR2 SVGAGI. As DNA, the CDR3 is TGTGCCGCGCAAGATTTGGATACGCAGTATTTT. This encodes CAAQDLDTQYF.

The chain is built from TRBV27 and TRBJ2-7, with D unclear. This CDR3 has 15 residues. V lost 4 bases and J 7 bases, leaving 20 bases between the germline ends. Germline CDR1 is MNHEY and CDR2 is SMNVEV (reference sequence). The CDR3 coding sequence is TGTGCCAGCAGTTCCTACCCACCTGGTCCCGGGGAGCAGTACTTC. Its translation is CASSSYPPGPGEQYF.

The chain has TRBV6-5 and TRBJ2-1; D might be TRBD1 (6 bases). V was cut by 0 bases and J by 6 bases, with 12 bases left in between. Germline V CDR1 and CDR2: MNHEY, SVGAGI. The CDR3 loop spans 15 amino acids. The CDR3 loop is CASSYSRRQVNEQFF. CDR3 bases: TGTGCCAGCAGTTACTCTAGGCGACAGGTCAATGAGCAGTTCTTC.

This clone was counted once. The CDR3 coding sequence is TGTGCCGGGGGGAGGGCATTAGGCACAGATACGCAGTATTTT. This gives the protein CAGGRALGTDTQYF. The rearrangement joins TRBV6-5 to TRBJ2-3; 7 positions match TRBD2. The CDR3 sequence is 14 residues long. The germline CDR1 and CDR2 sequences are MNHEY and SVGAGI. Unmatched junction bases numbered 9, after V lost 11 bases and J lost 1 base.

This clone showed up just a few times. This rearrangement joins TRBV7-8 to TRBJ2-1, with a weak D call TRBD1 (5 bases). The ends were cut back, 2 bases at V and 3 bases at J, with 11 bases in the middle. The germline gives CDR1 SGHVS, CDR2 FQNEAQ. The CDR3 is made up of 15 amino acids. Here the CDR3 DNA reads TGTGCCAGCAGCTTAAATCAAGGGGTCTACAATGAGCAGTTCTTC. This encodes CASSLNQGVYNEQFF.

About this clone: The same CDR3 also results from other DNA sequences found in this sample. The CDR3 DNA reads as TGTGCCAGTAGCATCTCGGGGGTATCATCCTACGAGCAGTACTTC. Its protein product is CASSISGVSSYEQYF. The chain has TRBV19 and TRBJ2-7, with TRBD2 as a possible D gene (6 bases). Germline V gene lookup returns CDR1 LNHDA and CDR2 SQIVND (reference sequence). Trimming pared 6 bases from V and 1 base from J, leaving 16 bases between. This CDR3 region has 15 residues.

The chain has TRBV24-1 and TRBJ1-1, with D possibly matching TRBD1 (5 bases). V was shortened by 2 bases and J by 6 bases, with 9 bases between the two germline ends. The CDR3 contains 13 residues. In germline, CDR1 is KGHDR, CDR2 SFDVKD. The CDR3 nucleotides read TGTGCCACCAGTGATTATAGACAGTCTGAAGCTTTCTTT. This gives the protein CATSDYRQSEAFF.

The chain couples TRBV7-3 to TRBJ2-7, with TRBD1 as a possible D gene (6 bases). V was shortened by 5 bases and J by 6 bases, with 14 bases between the two germline ends. The CDR3 is 13 amino acids. The germline gives CDR1 SGHTA, CDR2 FQGTGA. DNA for the CDR3: TGTGCCAGCAGCCGGGGAACAGGGCGCGAGCAGTACTTC. Its protein product is CASSRGTGREQYF.

The chain uses TRBV3-1 (or the pseudogene TRBV3-2) and TRBJ1-1; maybe TRBD1 (6 bases). Germline CDR1 is LGHDT and CDR2 is YNNKEL (reference sequence). The CDR3 runs to 14 residues. The V gene lost 1 base and the J gene lost 5 bases, with 11 bases spanning the gap. The chain's CDR3 is CASSQGGRTTEAFF. CDR3 DNA: TGTGCCAGCAGCCAAGGGGGGCGTACTACTGAAGCTTTCTTT.

This clone has just a few counts. The J gene is TRBJ2-5, the V gene TRBV19, with 8 nucleotides matching TRBD1. This CDR3 is built from 13 residues. Germline V CDR1 and CDR2: LNHDA, SQIVND (reference sequence). The ends lost 2 bases at V and 6 bases at J; junction bases unmatched: 2. This chain's CDR3 is CASSIQGAKTQYF. The CDR3 nucleotides are TGTGCCAGTAGTATACAGGGGGCGAAGACCCAGTACTTC.

The J gene is TRBJ2-7, the V gene TRBV12-3 or TRBV12-4; 9 bases line up with TRBD2. The CDR3 runs 13 residues. The J segment lost 3 bases and the V segment lost 6 bases, leaving 3 bases of the junction unmatched. Here the CDR3 reads CASSISGSYEQYF. The CDR3 DNA reads as TGTGCCAGCAGCATTAGCGGGAGCTACGAGCAGTACTTC.

The chain is built from TRBV25-1 and TRBJ1-1, with D unclear. Trimming stripped 4 bases from V and 2 bases from J, with 8 bases between. There are 13 residues in the CDR3. Germline loops: CDR1 MGHDK, CDR2 SYGVNS. DNA for the CDR3: TGTGCCAGCAGTGTGCAGGCAAACACTGAAGCTTTCTTT. Translating it yields CASSVQANTEAFF.

The chain joins TRBV18 to TRBJ1-4, with TRBD1 matching over 9 bases. Losses at the gene ends were 4 bases for V and 5 bases for J; bases not matched to a gene: 5. Germline-derived CDR1 and CDR2 are KGHSH and LQKENI. This CDR3 comprises 15 residues. The CDR3 loop is CASSQGQGRNEKLFF. CDR3 in DNA: TGTGCCAGCTCACAAGGACAGGGGCGAAATGAAAAACTGTTTTTT.

The chain uses TRBV5-6 and TRBJ1-2; D unclear. Germline assignment: CDR1 SGHDT and CDR2 YYEEEE. The germline V and J ends were trimmed by 4 bases and 3 bases, with 13 bases remaining between them. CDR3 size: 14 residues. The CDR3 coding sequence is TGTGCCAGCAGCGGTGAGGCGTCTTACTATGGCTACACCTTC. Its protein product is CASSGEASYYGYTF.

V is TRBV2 and J is TRBJ1-2; 9 bases fit TRBD1. The CDR3 sequence is 14 residues long. V trimming: 3 bases; J trimming: 6 bases; junction bases outside the gene matches: 5. Germline-derived CDR1 and CDR2 are SNHLY and FYNNEI. Here the CDR3 reads CASSDRDRVHGYTF. CDR3 nucleotides: TGTGCCAGCAGTGACCGGGACAGGGTACATGGCTACACCTTC.